There are many counts of the clone carrying this T cell receptor beta chain. The germline V gene has CDR1 MNHEY and CDR2 SVGEGT. Between the trimmed V and J ends, which lost 5 bases and 5 bases, there was a span of 13 bases. The CDR3 covers 14 residues. Relying on iRepertoire HTBI primers and Arm-PCR of CDR3 regions, the team built TCR beta libraries. MiXCR was run by TCRdb on the multiplex PCR reads, yielding one entry per CDR3 protein. The table lists approximately 310,000 distinct CDR3 sequences, 18% of them singletons, with about 38% in the top ten. Time point specified: newly diagnosed GD, antithyroid drugs for less than 3 months. The TCR library was prepared using RNA isolated from PBMCs. Blood from the periphery, around 9 milliliters in all, was drawn into EDTA tubes. The entry originates in a study of regulatory T cells in long-lasting Graves disease.

The source material was peripheral blood mononuclear cells (PBMCs), sampled at new diagnosis, from a patient treated with antithyroid drugs. This clonotype was sampled from a female donor with Graves disease. The V and J genes are TRBV6-2 or TRBV6-3 and TRBJ2-1, with D possibly TRBD2 on 6 matching bases. The CDR3, as DNA: TGTGCCAGCAGTCCGGGAGACGTAGACAATGAGCAGTTCTTC. Residues: CASSPGDVDNEQFF.